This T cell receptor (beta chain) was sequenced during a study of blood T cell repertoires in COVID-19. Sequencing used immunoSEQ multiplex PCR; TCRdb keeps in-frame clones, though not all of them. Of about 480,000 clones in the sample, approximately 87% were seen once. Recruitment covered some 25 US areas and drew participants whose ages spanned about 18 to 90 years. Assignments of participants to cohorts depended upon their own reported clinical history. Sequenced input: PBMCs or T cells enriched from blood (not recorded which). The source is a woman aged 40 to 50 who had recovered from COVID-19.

The CDR3 bases are TGTGCCAGCAGCCCAAGACAGGGGGCAAGATACGAGCAGTACTTC. Translating it yields CASSPRQGARYEQYF. The chain has TRBV11-2 and TRBJ2-7; TRBD1 agrees at 10 bases. In germline, CDR1 is SGHAT, CDR2 FQNNGV. The trim removed 5 bases at V and 4 bases at J, leaving 8 bases unmatched. The CDR3 runs 15 residues.